These 21 T cell receptor beta chains were all obtained from the same sample, sequenced in a study of blood T cell repertoires in COVID-19. TCRdb keeps only in-frame clones here, not all; method: immunoSEQ multiplex PCR. The repertoire holds approximately 150,000 clones, with 85% as singletons. Sequenced material: peripheral blood. The source is a woman between 50 and 59 years old with COVID-19, enrolled during active disease.

This chain connects TRBV27 to TRBJ1-5; D remains ambiguous. The CDR3 spans 13 residues. Deletions cut 3 bases from V and 4 bases from J, with 7 bases between. Per germline, CDR1 MNHEY and CDR2 SMNVEV (reference sequence). This chain's CDR3 is CASSLSRNQPQHF. DNA of the CDR3: TGTGCCAGCAGTTTGTCGAGAAATCAGCCCCAGCATTTT.

The chain is built from TRBV7-3 and TRBJ2-1; TRBD2 matches 7 bases. V lost 5 bases to trimming and J lost 15 bases; unmatched junction nucleotides: 10. Germline values: CDR1 SGHTA, CDR2 FQGTGA. CDR3 length: 12 residues. CDR3 DNA sequence: TGTGCCAGCAGCCTAAATCAGGGAGGGGTGTTCTTC. It yields the protein CASSLNQGGVFF.

The V call is TRBV7-9, the J call TRBJ2-1; 8 bases match TRBD1. Trimming removed 4 bases from V and 5 bases from J; junction bases left unmatched: 1. Germline loops: CDR1 SEHNR, CDR2 FQNEAQ (reference sequence). This CDR3 comprises 13 residues. The CDR3: CASSSTGDNEQFF. In DNA, the CDR3 is TGTGCCAGCAGCTCGACAGGGGACAATGAGCAGTTCTTC.

This sequence joins TRBV7-9 and TRBJ2-1, with D perhaps TRBD2 (6 bases). Trimming shortened V by 1 base and J by 0 bases, and 13 bases separated the two germline ends. The germline V gene encodes CDR1 SEHNR and CDR2 FQNEAQ (reference sequence). The CDR3 has 17 amino acids. The CDR3 coding sequence is TGTGCCAGCAGCTTAGACACCCGGAGGGACTCCTACAATGAGCAGTTCTTC. It specifies CASSLDTRRDSYNEQFF.

This clone was detected ten times or more. This rearrangement joins TRBV4-2 to TRBJ1-3; D may be TRBD1 (6 bases). Germline V lookup: CDR1 LGHNA, CDR2 YNFKEQ. The CDR3 is 15 residues long. V lost 2 bases and J lost 4, with 12 bases in between. DNA of the CDR3: TGTGCCAGCAGCCAACAATCCGGGACAGGAAACACCATATATTTT. Its protein is CASSQQSGTGNTIYF.

The rearrangement joins TRBV30 to TRBJ2-7; D remains ambiguous. There are 12 residues in the CDR3. Trimming took 0 bases from V and 2 from J, leaving 5 bases between them. Germline lookup yields CDR1 GTSNPN and CDR2 SVGIG (reference sequence). The CDR3 sequence: CAWSVQTYEQYF. Here the CDR3 DNA reads TGTGCCTGGAGTGTCCAGACCTACGAGCAGTACTTC.

V gene TRBV9 combines with J gene TRBJ2-1, with 11 bases that match TRBD2. Per germline, CDR1 SGDLS and CDR2 YYNGEE. The CDR3 sequence is 15 residues long. The junction had 5 bases not matched to a gene; V was cut back by 6 bases and J by 3 bases. This CDR3 reads CASTELAGDYNEQFF. In DNA, the CDR3 is TGTGCCAGCACCGAACTAGCGGGGGACTACAATGAGCAGTTCTTC.

The V call is TRBV7-3, the J call TRBJ2-3; 11 bases are a match to TRBD2. V was pared by 6 bases and J by 0 bases, with 8 bases of the junction left unmatched. The CDR3 length is 17 residues. Germline CDR1 is SGHTA and CDR2 is FQGTGA. Here the CDR3 reads CASSLTGLAVSTDTQYF. CDR3 DNA: TGTGCCAGCAGTCTTACGGGACTAGCGGTAAGCACAGATACGCAGTATTTT.

V usage is TRBV15 and J usage is TRBJ2-7; 7 bases map to TRBD1. V lost 1 base to trimming and J lost 1 base; unmatched junction nucleotides: 4. The length of the CDR3 is 15 residues. The V gene's germline CDR1 is LNHNV and CDR2 YYDKDF (reference sequence). CDR3 protein: CATSRVTGPSYEQYF. CDR3 bases: TGTGCCACCAGCAGAGTGACAGGGCCTTCCTACGAGCAGTACTTC.

This chain connects TRBV19 to TRBJ2-1, with 8 bases that match TRBD2. V lost 1 base, J lost 7 bases, and 15 bases stayed unmatched. This CDR3 has 18 residues. Germline loops: CDR1 LNHDA, CDR2 SQIVND (reference sequence). CDR3: CASSIGGNGGGFINEQFF. For the CDR3, the DNA is TGTGCCAGTAGTATAGGCGGGAACGGGGGGGGCTTTATAAATGAGCAGTTCTTC.

The chain links TRBV28 to TRBJ1-1; maybe TRBD1 (5 bases). CDR1 MDHEN and CDR2 SYDVKM come from the germline V gene. The CDR3 totals 15 residues. V lost 5 bases and J lost 0, with 13 bases in between. The CDR3 protein is CASSPQTVLNTEAFF. The DNA of the CDR3 is TGTGCCAGCAGTCCCCAGACAGTTCTGAACACTGAAGCTTTCTTT.

The rearrangement uses TRBV10-3 and TRBJ2-1; TRBD2 matches at 11 bases. Germline CDR1 and CDR2: ENHRY and SYGVKD. This CDR3 has 14 residues. V dropped 9 bases and J dropped 4; count of bases not matched to a gene: 5. The CDR3 DNA sequence: TGTGCCATAAAGACTAGCGGGGCTTACAATGAGCAGTTCTTC. This codes for CAIKTSGAYNEQFF.

The V gene is TRBV7-9, the J gene TRBJ2-2; maybe TRBD2 (6 bases). Germline lookup yields CDR1 SEHNR and CDR2 FQNEAQ (reference sequence). V lost 0 bases to trimming and J lost 1 base, with 6 bases between them. The CDR3 is 15 residues long. CDR3 sequence reads: CASSLAGGNTGELFF. The CDR3 DNA reads as TGTGCCAGCAGCTTAGCGGGGGGGAACACCGGGGAGCTGTTTTTT.

The chain employs TRBV29-1 and TRBJ2-3, with 10 bases matching TRBD1. The CDR3 extends over 15 amino acids. J gave up 0 bases and V 7 bases, and 7 bases lay outside the gene matches. CDR1 is SQVTM, CDR2 ANQGSEA, per germline. CDR3: CSAVTGGLSTDTQYF. Written as DNA, the CDR3 is TGCAGCGCCGTGACAGGGGGCTTAAGCACAGATACGCAGTATTTT.

The V gene is TRBV3-1 (or the pseudogene TRBV3-2), the J gene TRBJ2-2, with 7 bases aligning to TRBD1. This CDR3 has 13 amino acids. Germline values: CDR1 LGHDT, CDR2 YNNKEL (reference sequence). Trimming cost V 8 bases and J 7 bases; bases outside gene matches: 7. CDR3 sequence reads: CASCTGAYGELFF. In DNA, the CDR3 is TGTGCCAGCTGTACAGGGGCCTACGGGGAGCTGTTTTTT.

In this sample, this clone turned up once. The chain links TRBV19 to TRBJ2-5, with D possibly being TRBD2 (6 bases). V shed 3 bases and J shed 7 bases, with 6 bases lying between them. The CDR3 has 11 amino acids. Germline CDR1 LNHDA, CDR2 SQIVND (reference sequence). The CDR3 DNA follows: TGTGCCAGTAGTATCGGGGGGACCCAGTACTTC. As protein: CASSIGGTQYF.

The chain joins TRBV6-5 to TRBJ1-1, with D uncertain. The CDR3 runs 11 residues. The V end lost 7 bases, the J end lost 2 bases, and 5 bases lay between the germline ends. Germline V CDR1 and CDR2: MNHEY, SVGAGI. The CDR3 sequence: CASTFNTEAFF. The CDR3 DNA is TGTGCCAGCACCTTTAACACTGAAGCTTTCTTT.

This chain joins TRBV12-3 or TRBV12-4 and TRBJ2-7; TRBD2 aligns across 7 bases. Trimming cost V 5 bases and J 4 bases; bases outside gene matches: 5. The length of the CDR3 is 13 residues. In DNA form, the CDR3 reads TGTGCCAGCAGTGAAGGGACTAAATACGAGCAGTACTTC. This sequence encodes CASSEGTKYEQYF.

The chain uses TRBV2 and TRBJ1-6; 7 nucleotides match TRBD1. The CDR3 consists of 15 residues. V dropped 4 bases and J dropped 10; count of bases not matched to a gene: 10. Germline CDR1 SNHLY, CDR2 FYNNEI. The CDR3 bases are TGTGCCAGCAGTGTGGACGACAGGGTTCGATCACCCCTCCACTTT. This codes for CASSVDDRVRSPLHF.

The CDR3 loop is CASSDSQRTYEQYF. The CDR3 DNA reads as TGTGCCAGCAGCGACTCGCAGCGCACCTACGAGCAGTACTTC. The chain joins TRBV11-3 to TRBJ2-7, with D uncertain. Looked up from germline, CDR1 is SGHNT and CDR2 is YENEEA. The length of the CDR3 is 14 residues. Trimming shortened V by 5 bases and J by 2 bases, and 13 bases separated the two germline ends.

With respect to this clone: Other DNA variants within this sample encode the same CDR3. The chain recombines TRBV2 with TRBJ1-5, with TRBD1 identical over 8 bases. There are 14 residues in the CDR3. The germline CDR1 and CDR2 sequences are SNHLY and FYNNEI. The trim removed 2 bases at V and 6 bases at J, leaving 3 bases unmatched. CDR3 DNA: TGTGCCAGCAGTGAACAGGGGACAGGTCAGCCCCAGCATTTT. Encoded protein: CASSEQGTGQPQHF.